These T cell receptor beta chains were read from a single sample in a study of regulatory dendritic cells for organ transplantation. Sequencing used immunoSEQ multiplex PCR; TCRdb keeps in-frame clones, though not all of them. The sample shows 28,000 or so clones, approximately 78% of them seen only once. What was sequenced was naive CD4+ T cells from blood. These receptors were obtained from a human donor in good health. CDR3s leave out the opening cysteine and the closing phenylalanine or tryptophan. The order of the fields is V gene, D gene, J gene, CDR3 protein. The D gene is left open where the match is weak.

TRBV9	TRBD1	TRBJ2-4	ASSTYGTGNIQY
TRBV9	TRBD1	TRBJ2-1	ASSVEAGTGRNEQF
TRBV5-4	TRBD2	TRBJ2-3	ASSLEASGGTDTQY
TRBV5-5	TRBD1	TRBJ2-7	ASSLGDRVPYEQY
TRBV5-1	TRBD1	TRBJ2-7	ASSLVGQGYEQY
TRBV11-3	TRBD1	TRBJ1-1	ASSLRTGVNTEAF
TRBV10-1	TRBD1	TRBJ1-4	ASSVLDRGRNEKLF
TRBV29-1	TRBD1	TRBJ1-1	SVRQGGKTEAF
TRBV2	.	TRBJ1-1	ASTPAGENTEAF
TRBV6-1	TRBD2	TRBJ2-4	ASSEGGYDKNIQY
TRBV6-8	.	TRBJ2-2	ASSRLGGRTGELF
TRBV29-1	.	TRBJ1-2	SVSGDPNYGYT
TRBV5-1	.	TRBJ2-7	ASSPTGRGRGEQY
TRBV18	.	TRBJ2-7	ASSPDLSGEQY
TRBV5-1	.	TRBJ1-5	ASSPQGNQPQH
TRBV4-1	.	TRBJ2-3	ASSQDPLAGTDTQY
TRBV7-9	TRBD1	TRBJ2-3	ASSSMDRVDTQY
TRBV11-3	.	TRBJ2-3	ASSSNGGNTQY
TRBV7-9	.	TRBJ2-7	ASSLARTGFGDEQY
TRBV11-3	TRBD1	TRBJ1-5	ASSADRDQPQH
TRBV9	TRBD1	TRBJ1-3	ASSVAVLDRGSGNTIY
TRBV2	TRBD2	TRBJ2-7	ASLMDRGGEQY
TRBV5-1	.	TRBJ1-5	ASSVGTGDQPQH
TRBV29-1	TRBD2	TRBJ2-7	SVVVSGASYEQY
TRBV5-6	TRBD1	TRBJ1-6	ASSRGQGSSPLH
TRBV5-1	TRBD1	TRBJ1-4	ASSGQGGNEKLF
TRBV25-1	.	TRBJ2-3	ASSPLARDTDTQY
TRBV2	TRBD1	TRBJ1-5	ASSGEQGDQPQH
TRBV6-1	TRBD1	TRBJ1-5	ASRPTGGTAQH
TRBV28	.	TRBJ1-5	ASRQGNQPQH
TRBV5-1	.	TRBJ2-2	ASSFGSGPNTGELF
TRBV18	.	TRBJ2-7	ASSPGAGAPYEQY
TRBV7-2	TRBD1	TRBJ2-5	ASSPGQDQETQY
TRBV2	.	TRBJ2-7	ASSEREGEYEQY
TRBV5-5	.	TRBJ2-2	ASSQTGQHANTGELF
TRBV16	.	TRBJ1-2	ASSQPQGIPYSHNGYT
TRBV7-2	TRBD1	TRBJ2-5	ASSLDGTGGWGTQY
TRBV25-1	.	TRBJ2-3	ASRRLGASTDTQY
TRBV25-1	.	TRBJ1-3	AVQTGGGNTIY
TRBV5-1	TRBD2	TRBJ2-1	ASFPGRGTYNEQF
TRBV19	.	TRBJ2-6	ASGPPEANVLT
TRBV9	TRBD1	TRBJ1-4	ASSVRTGGSEKLF
TRBV7-2	TRBD1	TRBJ1-5	ASSSPGQGSQPQH
TRBV2	TRBD1	TRBJ2-1	ASGKTGGINEQF
TRBV7-9	.	TRBJ1-1	ASSLGEGANEAF
TRBV7-2	TRBD1	TRBJ2-5	ASSTRQGSETQY
TRBV7-9	.	TRBJ1-2	ASSLEAGQSYGYT
TRBV10-3	.	TRBJ2-5	AISEGGAYETQY
TRBV5-1	.	TRBJ2-3	ASSFHTGTRTGTQY
TRBV5-1	.	TRBJ2-1	ASSPWGGRNYEQF
TRBV4-3	TRBD1	TRBJ1-1	ASSQEDRINTEAF
TRBV6-5	.	TRBJ2-2	ASSYGQGWAGELF
TRBV7-9	TRBD1	TRBJ1-1	ASSLKTGKNTEAF
TRBV7-3	TRBD1	TRBJ1-2	ASSTTGQALNGYT
TRBV27	TRBD1	TRBJ2-6	ASTPGQGAPGANVLT
TRBV5-7	TRBD2	TRBJ2-7	ASSRTSGGYSYEQY
TRBV5-4	.	TRBJ2-7	ASSLRGSYEQY
TRBV6-1	.	TRBJ1-2	AGHNGVGYT
TRBV5-1	TRBD1	TRBJ1-1	ASSLGRTGPNTEAF
TRBV6-5	.	TRBJ1-5	ASPERARARQPQH